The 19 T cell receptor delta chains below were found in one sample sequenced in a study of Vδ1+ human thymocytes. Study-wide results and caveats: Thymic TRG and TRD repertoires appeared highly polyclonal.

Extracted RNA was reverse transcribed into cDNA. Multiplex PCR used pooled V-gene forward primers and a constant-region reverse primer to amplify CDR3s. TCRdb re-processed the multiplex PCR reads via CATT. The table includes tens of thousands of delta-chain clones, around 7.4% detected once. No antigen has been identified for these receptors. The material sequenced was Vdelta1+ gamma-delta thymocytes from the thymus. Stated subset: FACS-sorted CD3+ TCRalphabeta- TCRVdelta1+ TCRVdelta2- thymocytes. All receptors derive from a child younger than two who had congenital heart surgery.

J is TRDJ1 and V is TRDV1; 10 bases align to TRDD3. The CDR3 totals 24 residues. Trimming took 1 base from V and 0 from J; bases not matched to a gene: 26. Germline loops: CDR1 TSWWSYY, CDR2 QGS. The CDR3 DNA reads TGTGCTCTTGGGGAACCATCAACCCTATTCCGACACTACTGGGGGATCCAGTACACCGATAAACTCATCTTT. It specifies CALGEPSTLFRHYWGIQYTDKLIF.

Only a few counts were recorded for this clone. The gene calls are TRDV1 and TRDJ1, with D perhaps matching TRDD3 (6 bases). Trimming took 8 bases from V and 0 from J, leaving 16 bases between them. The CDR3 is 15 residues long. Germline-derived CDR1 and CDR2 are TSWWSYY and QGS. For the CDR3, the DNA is TGTGCTCTTCTAGCTGGGGTTTCGTACACCGATAAACTCATCTTT. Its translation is CALLAGVSYTDKLIF.

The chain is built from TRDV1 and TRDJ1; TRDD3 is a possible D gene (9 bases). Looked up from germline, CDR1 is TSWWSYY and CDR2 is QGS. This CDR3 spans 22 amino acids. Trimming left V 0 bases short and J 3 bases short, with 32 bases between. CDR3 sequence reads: CALGELWASYPFAGGSPDKLIF. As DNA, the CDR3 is TGTGCTCTTGGGGAACTCTGGGCTTCCTACCCGTTTGCTGGGGGATCCCCCGATAAACTCATCTTT.

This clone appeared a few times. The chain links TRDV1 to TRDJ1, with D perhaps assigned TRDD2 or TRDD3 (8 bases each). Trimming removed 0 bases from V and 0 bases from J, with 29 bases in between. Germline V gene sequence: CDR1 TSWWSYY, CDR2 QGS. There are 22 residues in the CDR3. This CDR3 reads CALGELLRLPTGDTLYTDKLIF. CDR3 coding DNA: TGTGCTCTTGGGGAACTCCTGCGGCTTCCTACTGGGGATACCCTGTACACCGATAAACTCATCTTT.

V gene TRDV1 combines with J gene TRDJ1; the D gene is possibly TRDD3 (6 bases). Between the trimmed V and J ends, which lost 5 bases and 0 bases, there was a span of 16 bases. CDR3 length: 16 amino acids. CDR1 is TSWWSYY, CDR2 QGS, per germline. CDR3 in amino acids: CALGSQGIQYTDKLIF. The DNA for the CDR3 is TGTGCTCTTGGGTCCCAGGGGATTCAGTACACCGATAAACTCATCTTT.

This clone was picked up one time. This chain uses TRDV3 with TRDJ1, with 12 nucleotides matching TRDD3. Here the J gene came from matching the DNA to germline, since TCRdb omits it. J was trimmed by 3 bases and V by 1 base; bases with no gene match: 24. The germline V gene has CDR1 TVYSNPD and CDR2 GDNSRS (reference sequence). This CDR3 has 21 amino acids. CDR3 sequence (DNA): TGTGCCTTTAACCCCCGATGTCTGGCTCGCACTGGGGGATACAAATCCGATAAACTCATCTTT. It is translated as CAFNPRCLARTGGYKSDKLIF.

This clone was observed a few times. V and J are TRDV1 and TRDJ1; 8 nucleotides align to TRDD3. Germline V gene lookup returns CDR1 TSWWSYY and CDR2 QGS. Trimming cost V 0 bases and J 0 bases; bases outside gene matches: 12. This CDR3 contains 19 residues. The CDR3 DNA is TGTGCTCTTGGGGAACTCGGTACTGGGGGTTTCCCGTACACCGATAAACTCATCTTT. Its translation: CALGELGTGGFPYTDKLIF.

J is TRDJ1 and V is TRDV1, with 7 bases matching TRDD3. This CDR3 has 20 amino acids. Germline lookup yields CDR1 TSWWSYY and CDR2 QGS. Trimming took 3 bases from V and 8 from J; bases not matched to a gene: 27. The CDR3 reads CALGEFRRGVSPTKGIKLIF. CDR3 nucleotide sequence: TGTGCTCTTGGGGAGTTCCGGAGGGGCGTCTCGCCAACAAAGGGGATAAAACTCATCTTT.

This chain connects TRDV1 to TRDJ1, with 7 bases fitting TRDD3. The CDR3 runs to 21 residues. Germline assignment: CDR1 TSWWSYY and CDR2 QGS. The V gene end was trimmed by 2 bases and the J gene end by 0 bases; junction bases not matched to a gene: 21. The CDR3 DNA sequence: TGTGCTCTTGGGGAAGTGGAGCGTACGGTAACCTGGGGGGGCTACACCGATAAACTCATCTTT. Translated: CALGEVERTVTWGGYTDKLIF.

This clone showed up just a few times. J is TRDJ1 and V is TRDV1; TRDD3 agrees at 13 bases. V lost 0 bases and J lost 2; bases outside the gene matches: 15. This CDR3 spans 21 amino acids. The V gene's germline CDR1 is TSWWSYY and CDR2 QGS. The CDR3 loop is CALGELRPLGDTRAGTDKLIF. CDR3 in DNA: TGTGCTCTTGGGGAACTTCGGCCACTGGGGGATACGAGGGCTGGGACCGATAAACTCATCTTT.

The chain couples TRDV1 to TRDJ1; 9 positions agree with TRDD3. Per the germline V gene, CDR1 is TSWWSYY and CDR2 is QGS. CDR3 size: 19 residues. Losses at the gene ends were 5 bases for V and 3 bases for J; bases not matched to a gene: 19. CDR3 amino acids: CALGLPVKGLGDSADKLIF. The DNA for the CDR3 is TGTGCTCTTGGGTTACCGGTCAAGGGTTTGGGGGATAGCGCCGATAAACTCATCTTT.

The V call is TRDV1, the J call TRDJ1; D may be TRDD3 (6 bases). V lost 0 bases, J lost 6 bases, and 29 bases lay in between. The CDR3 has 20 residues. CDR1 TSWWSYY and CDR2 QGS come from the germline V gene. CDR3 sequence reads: CALGELGADLSGDPTNKLIF. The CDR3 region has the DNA TGTGCTCTTGGGGAACTCGGGGCCGACTTAAGCGGGGATCCGACCAATAAACTCATCTTT.

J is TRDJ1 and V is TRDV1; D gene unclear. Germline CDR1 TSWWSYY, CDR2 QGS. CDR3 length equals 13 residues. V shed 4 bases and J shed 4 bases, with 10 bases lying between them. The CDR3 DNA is TGTGCTCTTGGGGCCATCAGAGGCGATAAACTCATCTTT. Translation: CALGAIRGDKLIF.

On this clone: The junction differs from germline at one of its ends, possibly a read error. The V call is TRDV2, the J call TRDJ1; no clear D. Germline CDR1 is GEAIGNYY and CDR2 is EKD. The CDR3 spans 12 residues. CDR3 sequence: CARELSGDKLIF. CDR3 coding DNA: TGTGCCCGTGAGTTATCCGGCGATAAACTCATCTTT.

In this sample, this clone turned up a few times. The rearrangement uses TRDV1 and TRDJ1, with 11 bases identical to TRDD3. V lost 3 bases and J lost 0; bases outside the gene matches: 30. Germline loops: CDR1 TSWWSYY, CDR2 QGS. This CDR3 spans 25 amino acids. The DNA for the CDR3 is TGTGCTCTTGGGGACCCGCCCGCCTTCGGTAGATACTGGGGGATAGGGACCCGGGACACCGATAAACTCATCTTT. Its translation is CALGDPPAFGRYWGIGTRDTDKLIF.

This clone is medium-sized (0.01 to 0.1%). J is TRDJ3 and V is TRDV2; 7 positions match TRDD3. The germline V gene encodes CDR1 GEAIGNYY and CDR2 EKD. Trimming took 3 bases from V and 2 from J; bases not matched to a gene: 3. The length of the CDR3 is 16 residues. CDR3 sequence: CACDWGTAWDTRQMFF. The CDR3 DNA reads TGTGCCTGTGACTGGGGGACCGCCTGGGACACCCGACAGATGTTTTTC.

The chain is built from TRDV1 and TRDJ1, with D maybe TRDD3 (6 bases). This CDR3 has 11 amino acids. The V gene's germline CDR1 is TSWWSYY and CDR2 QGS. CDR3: CAIRVGYKLIF. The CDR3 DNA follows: TGTGCGATACGAGTTGGCTATAAACTCATCTTT.

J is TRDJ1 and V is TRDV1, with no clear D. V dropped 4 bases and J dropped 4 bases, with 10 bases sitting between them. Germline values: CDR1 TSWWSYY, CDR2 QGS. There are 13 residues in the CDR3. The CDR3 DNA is TGTGCTCTTGGGGGCAACCCTGACGATAAACTCATCTTT. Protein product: CALGGNPDDKLIF.

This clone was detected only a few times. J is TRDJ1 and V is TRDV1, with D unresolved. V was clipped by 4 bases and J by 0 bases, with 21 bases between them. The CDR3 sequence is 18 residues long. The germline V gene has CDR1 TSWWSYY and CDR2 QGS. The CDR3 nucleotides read TGTGCTCTTGGGGCCCACTATGACCCAAAAACGTACACCGATAAACTCATCTTT. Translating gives CALGAHYDPKTYTDKLIF.